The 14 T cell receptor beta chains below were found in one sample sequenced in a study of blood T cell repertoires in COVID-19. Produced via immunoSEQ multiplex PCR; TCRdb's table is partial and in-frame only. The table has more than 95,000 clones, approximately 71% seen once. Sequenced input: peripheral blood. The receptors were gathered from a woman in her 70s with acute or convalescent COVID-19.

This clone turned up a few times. The chain's CDR3 is CASSFRAGGTYEQYF. The CDR3 DNA reads TGTGCCAGCAGTTTTCGGGCGGGAGGGACCTACGAGCAGTACTTC. The chain carries TRBV27 and TRBJ2-7, with 9 positions matching TRBD2. The ends lost 3 bases at V and 2 bases at J; junction bases unmatched: 5. The CDR3 has 15 amino acids. Germline V gene sequence: CDR1 MNHEY, CDR2 SMNVEV (reference sequence).

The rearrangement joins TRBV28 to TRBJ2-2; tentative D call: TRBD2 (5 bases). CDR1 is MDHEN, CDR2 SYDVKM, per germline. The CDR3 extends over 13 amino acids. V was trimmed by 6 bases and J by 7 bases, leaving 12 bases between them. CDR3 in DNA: TGTGCCAGCAGGACCCGGGGATTCGGGGAGCTGTTTTTT. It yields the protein CASRTRGFGELFF. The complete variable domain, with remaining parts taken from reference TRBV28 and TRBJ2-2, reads DVKVTQSSRYLVKRTGEKVFLECVQDMDHENMFWYRQDPGLGLRLIYFSYDVKMKEKGDIPEGYSVSREKKERFSLILESASTNQTSMYLCASRTRGFGELFFGEGSRLTVL.

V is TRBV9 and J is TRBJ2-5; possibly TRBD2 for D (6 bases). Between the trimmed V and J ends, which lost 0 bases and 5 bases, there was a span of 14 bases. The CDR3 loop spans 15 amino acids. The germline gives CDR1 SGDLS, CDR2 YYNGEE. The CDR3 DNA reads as TGTGCCAGCAGCGTAGTAGGCGGGGTAGGGGAGACCCAGTACTTC. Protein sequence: CASSVVGGVGETQYF.

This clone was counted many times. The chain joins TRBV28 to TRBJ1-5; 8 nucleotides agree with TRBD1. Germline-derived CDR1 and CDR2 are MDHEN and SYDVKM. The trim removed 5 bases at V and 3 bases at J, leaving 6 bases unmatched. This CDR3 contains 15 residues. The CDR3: CASSPRTGNNQPQHF. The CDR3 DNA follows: TGTGCCAGCAGTCCCCGGACAGGGAACAATCAGCCCCAGCATTTT. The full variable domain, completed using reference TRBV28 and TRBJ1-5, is DVKVTQSSRYLVKRTGEKVFLECVQDMDHENMFWYRQDPGLGLRLIYFSYDVKMKEKGDIPEGYSVSREKKERFSLILESASTNQTSMYLCASSPRTGNNQPQHFGDGTRLSIL.

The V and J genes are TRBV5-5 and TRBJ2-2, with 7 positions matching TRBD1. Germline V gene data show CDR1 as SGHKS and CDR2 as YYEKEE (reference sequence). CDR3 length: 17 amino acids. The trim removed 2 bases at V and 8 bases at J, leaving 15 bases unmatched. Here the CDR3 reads CASSFSLWTGGEGELFF. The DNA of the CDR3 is TGTGCCAGCAGCTTTAGTTTGTGGACAGGAGGTGAAGGGGAGCTGTTTTTT.

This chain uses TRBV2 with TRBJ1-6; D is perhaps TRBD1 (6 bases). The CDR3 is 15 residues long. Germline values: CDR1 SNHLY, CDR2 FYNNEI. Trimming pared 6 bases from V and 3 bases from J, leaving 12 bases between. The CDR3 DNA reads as TGTGCCAGCAGGGGTAGGGGGGGCTATAATTCACCCCTCCACTTT. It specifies CASRGRGGYNSPLHF.

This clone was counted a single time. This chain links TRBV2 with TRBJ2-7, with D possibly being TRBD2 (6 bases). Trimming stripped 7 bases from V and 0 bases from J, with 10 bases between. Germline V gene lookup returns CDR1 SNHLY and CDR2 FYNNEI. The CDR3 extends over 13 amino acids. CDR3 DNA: TGTGCCAGCAATGGGGGGAGCTCCTACGAGCAGTACTTC. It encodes CASNGGSSYEQYF.

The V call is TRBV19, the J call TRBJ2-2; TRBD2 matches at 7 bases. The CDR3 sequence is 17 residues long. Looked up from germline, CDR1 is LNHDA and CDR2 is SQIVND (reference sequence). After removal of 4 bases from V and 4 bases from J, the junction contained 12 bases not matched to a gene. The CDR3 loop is CASSRGIGLDRTGELFF. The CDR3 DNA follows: TGTGCCAGTAGTAGGGGTATTGGACTAGATCGCACCGGGGAGCTGTTTTTT.

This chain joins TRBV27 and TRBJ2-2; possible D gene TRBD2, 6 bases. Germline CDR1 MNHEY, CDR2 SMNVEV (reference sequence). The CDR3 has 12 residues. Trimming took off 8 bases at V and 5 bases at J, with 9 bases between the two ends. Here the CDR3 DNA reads TGTGCCAGCGCCCGGGGGACCGGGGAGCTGTTTTTT. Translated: CASARGTGELFF.

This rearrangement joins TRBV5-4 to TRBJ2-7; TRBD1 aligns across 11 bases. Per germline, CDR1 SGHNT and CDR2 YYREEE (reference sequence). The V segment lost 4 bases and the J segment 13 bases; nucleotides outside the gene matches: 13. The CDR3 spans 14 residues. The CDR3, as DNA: TGTGCCAGCAGCGCGGCCCGGGACAGGGGGAATAGTTACTTC. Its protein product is CASSAARDRGNSYF.

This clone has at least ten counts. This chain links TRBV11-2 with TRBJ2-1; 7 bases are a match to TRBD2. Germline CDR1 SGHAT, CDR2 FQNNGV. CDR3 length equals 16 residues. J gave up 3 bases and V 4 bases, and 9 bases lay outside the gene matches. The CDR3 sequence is CASSYFSGLRYNEQFF. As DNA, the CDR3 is TGTGCCAGCAGCTATTTCTCGGGACTACGCTACAATGAGCAGTTCTTC.

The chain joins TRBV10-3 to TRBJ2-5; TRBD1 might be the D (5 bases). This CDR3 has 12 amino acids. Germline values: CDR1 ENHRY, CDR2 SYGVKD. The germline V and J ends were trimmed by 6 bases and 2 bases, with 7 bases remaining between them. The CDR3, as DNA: TGTGCCATCAGGGACATTCAAGAGACCCAGTACTTC. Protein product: CAIRDIQETQYF.

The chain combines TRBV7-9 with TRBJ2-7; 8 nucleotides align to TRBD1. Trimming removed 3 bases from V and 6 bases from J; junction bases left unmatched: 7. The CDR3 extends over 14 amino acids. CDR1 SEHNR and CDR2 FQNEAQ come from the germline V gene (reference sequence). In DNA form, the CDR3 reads TGTGCCAGCAGCTTGGTGACAGGGGAAGGCGAGCAGTACTTC. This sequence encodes CASSLVTGEGEQYF.

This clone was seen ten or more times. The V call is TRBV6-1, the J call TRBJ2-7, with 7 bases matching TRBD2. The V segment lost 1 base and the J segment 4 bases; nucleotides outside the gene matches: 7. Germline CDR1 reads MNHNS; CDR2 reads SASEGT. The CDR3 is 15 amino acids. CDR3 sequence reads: CASSEVRERGYEQYF. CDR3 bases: TGTGCCAGCAGTGAAGTACGGGAGCGGGGTTACGAGCAGTACTTC.